This T cell receptor beta chain was observed in a study of cytomegalovirus exposure and HLA in healthy donors. In the study overall: From 150 million to 200 million T cells, an earlier analysis saw 120 million or so unique TCR beta sequences.

As for this clone: Its antigen is currently unknown.

Overall study findings and caveats: Later on, a genetic analysis was performed. It linked a missense variant in DCLRE1C with V- and J-gene trimming of TCR beta. The study designated 150 to 200 TCR beta chains cytomegalovirus-associated.

PCR involved 60 Vbeta and 13 Jbeta primers. Source study methods: The count from a later analysis was 79 million or so unique TCR beta chains, about 9.9 million of them shared. Sequencing was performed with immunoSEQ multiplex PCR; in TCRdb, only in-frame clones are kept and a portion is missing. V, J and clone size were drawn from that table, and D and trimming were deduced from the DNA. The top ten hold roughly 2.6% of the sample, which has approximately 190,000 clones, roughly 82% seen once. The CDR3 covers 15 residues. After removal of 10 bases from V and 3 bases from J, the junction contained 9 bases not matched to a gene. The germline CDR1 and CDR2 sequences are MRHNA and SNTAGT.

The chain uses TRBV6-4 and TRBJ2-2, with TRBD1 matching over 9 bases. Sequencing was carried out using PBMCs. The sequence derives from a woman between 50 and 59 years old in good health and CMV-seropositive. CDR3 bases: TGTGCCACCCTCGAAGGACAGGGGTACACCGGGGAGCTGTTTTTT. Encoded protein: CATLEGQGYTGELFF.